This TCR beta chain was recovered during a study of T cell responses to AZD1222 COVID-19 vaccine. Notes on the study in general: White British people made up most donors, females outnumbered males, and clonal diversity was possibly underestimated.

In regard to this clone: Its target is not known.

Clones were read by immunoSEQ multiplex PCR, and TCRdb kept only the in-frame ones, dropping some. The sample consists of 40,000 to 55,000 clones, 65% to 90% of them appearing once. This CDR3 is built from 14 residues. The germline V gene has CDR1 KGHSH and CDR2 LQKENI. V gave up 2 bases and J gave up 7 bases, with 12 bases separating them. The sequence derives from an adult who received the AZD1222 COVID-19 vaccine. The specimen was peripheral blood, collected 28 days after the second AZD1222 dose. V gene TRBV18 combines with J gene TRBJ2-1, with D tentatively TRBD1 (5 bases). In DNA form, the CDR3 reads TGTGCCAGCTCACCATCGGCAGGGCAAAATGAGCAGTTCTTC. This gives the protein CASSPSAGQNEQFF.